The present T cell receptor (beta chain) was sequenced within a study of blood T cell repertoires in COVID-19. Overall study context: The study drew acute and convalescent COVID-19 samples from the United States, Italy and Spain. T cells, B-cell-depleted T cells, or PBMCs supplied cDNA or gDNA.

The CDR3 runs 14 residues. Looked up from germline, CDR1 is LNHNV and CDR2 is YYDKDF (reference sequence). Trimming cost V 0 bases and J 6 bases, with 11 bases left between them. Under the authors' procedure: Reference gene primer amplification gave estimated nucleated cell counts. Assay used: immunoSEQ multiplex PCR; TCRdb lists only in-frame clones, some missing. V and J calls and clone size are given by that table; D and trimming were obtained from the DNA. Among 120,000 to 150,000 clones listed, approximately 78% were seen once. The receptor was isolated from a woman of 80 years or more with acute or convalescent COVID-19. Sequencing was carried out using peripheral blood. The rearrangement joins TRBV15 to TRBJ1-2; D is unclear. The CDR3 region is CATSRDVSGDGYTF. The CDR3 DNA reads as TGTGCCACCAGCAGAGATGTATCTGGAGATGGCTACACCTTC.